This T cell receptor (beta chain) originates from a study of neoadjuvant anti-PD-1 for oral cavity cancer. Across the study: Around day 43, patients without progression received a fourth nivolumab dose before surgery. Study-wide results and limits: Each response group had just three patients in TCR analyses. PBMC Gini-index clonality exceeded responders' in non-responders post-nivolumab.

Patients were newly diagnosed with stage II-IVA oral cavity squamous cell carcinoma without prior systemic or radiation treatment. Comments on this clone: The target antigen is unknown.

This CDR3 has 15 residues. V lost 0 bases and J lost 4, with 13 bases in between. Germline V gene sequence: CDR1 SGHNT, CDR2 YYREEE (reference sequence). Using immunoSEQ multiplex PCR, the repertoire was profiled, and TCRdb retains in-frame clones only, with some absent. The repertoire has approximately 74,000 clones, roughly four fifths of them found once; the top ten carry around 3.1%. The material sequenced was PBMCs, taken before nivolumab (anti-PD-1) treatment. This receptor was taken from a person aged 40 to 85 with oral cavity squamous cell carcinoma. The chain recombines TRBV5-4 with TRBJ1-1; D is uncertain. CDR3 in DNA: TGTGCCAGCAGCTTGGGGGGTCAAGCATTCACTGAAGCTTTCTTT. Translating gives CASSLGGQAFTEAFF.